A selection of T cell receptor beta chains follows, all from one sample in a study of Graves' ophthalmopathy and Graves' hyperthyroidism. One entry per CDR3 protein results from TCRdb running MiXCR on the multiplex PCR reads. The repertoire consists of 680,000 or so distinct CDR3 sequences, with 20% to 25% occurring once and the leading ten covering approximately 7.7%. Sequenced input: peripheral blood. These TCRs come from a woman aged 18-29 years with stable Graves' hyperthyroidism. Some clones in this sample may be carry-over from other donors' samples. Both conserved end residues are part of each CDR3. D genes are given only for firm matches. For some rows the clone size is stated as once, few or many, or as a class when expanded; others skip it.

len: 15; abundance: many; v_gene: TRBV7-2; d_gene: TRBD1; j_gene: TRBJ1-5; CDR3aa: CASSAGTGGNQPQHF; CDR3nt: TGTGCCAGCAGCGCCGGGACAGGGGGCAATCAGCCCCAGCATTTT
len: 14; abundance: NA; v_gene: TRBV7-8; d_gene: NA; j_gene: TRBJ2-5; CDR3aa: CASSPKWVEETQYF; CDR3nt: TGTGCCAGCAGCCCAAAATGGGTGGAAGAGACCCAGTACTTC
len: 17; abundance: NA; v_gene: TRBV27; d_gene: NA; j_gene: TRBJ2-2; CDR3aa: CASSPNAGNLNTGELFF; CDR3nt: TGTGCCAGCAGTCCCAATGCAGGAAATTTGAACACCGGGGAGCTGTTTTTT
len: 14; abundance: few; v_gene: TRBV5-1; d_gene: TRBD1; j_gene: TRBJ1-1; CDR3aa: CASSLTGAGSEAFF; CDR3nt: TGCGCCAGCAGCTTGACAGGGGCGGGCAGTGAAGCTTTCTTT
len: 12; abundance: NA; v_gene: TRBV6-1; d_gene: NA; j_gene: TRBJ1-1; CDR3aa: CASMRFNTEAFF; CDR3nt: TGTGCCAGCATGAGGTTTAACACTGAAGCTTTCTTT
len: 14; abundance: many; v_gene: TRBV9; d_gene: NA; j_gene: TRBJ1-2; CDR3aa: CASSSQGVGYGYTF; CDR3nt: TGTGCCAGCAGCTCGCAGGGCGTCGGCTATGGCTACACCTTC
len: 16; abundance: many; v_gene: TRBV13; d_gene: TRBD1; j_gene: TRBJ2-7; CDR3aa: CASSSDPGTGTYEQYF; CDR3nt: TGTGCCAGCAGCTCCGACCCCGGGACAGGCACCTACGAGCAGTACTTC
len: 16; abundance: many; v_gene: TRBV7-9; d_gene: TRBD2; j_gene: TRBJ2-5; CDR3aa: CASSQNLAGEQETQYF; CDR3nt: TGTGCCAGCAGCCAGAACCTAGCGGGGGAACAAGAGACCCAGTACTTC
len: 12; abundance: many; v_gene: TRBV6-5; d_gene: NA; j_gene: TRBJ1-2; CDR3aa: CASNSLVLGYTF; CDR3nt: TGTGCCAGCAATTCTCTTGTTTTAGGCTACACCTTC
len: 13; abundance: many; v_gene: TRBV20-1; d_gene: TRBD1; j_gene: TRBJ1-2; CDR3aa: CSAPGQGDYGYTF; CDR3nt: TGCAGTGCCCCTGGACAGGGTGACTATGGCTACACCTTC
len: 15; abundance: NA; v_gene: TRBV28; d_gene: NA; j_gene: TRBJ1-6; CDR3aa: CASITGGLYNSPLHF; CDR3nt: TGTGCCAGCATCACCGGCGGACTCTATAATTCACCCCTCCACTTT
len: 15; abundance: NA; v_gene: TRBV19; d_gene: NA; j_gene: TRBJ2-2; CDR3aa: CASSIDPVSGGELFF; CDR3nt: TGTGCCAGTAGTATAGATCCGGTATCGGGCGGGGAGCTATTTTTT
len: 18; abundance: many; v_gene: TRBV28; d_gene: TRBD2; j_gene: TRBJ2-7; CDR3aa: CASSSPNSGFPSSYEQYF; CDR3nt: TGTGCCAGCAGTTCTCCGAATAGCGGGTTCCCCAGCTCCTACGAGCAGTACTTC
len: 14; abundance: many; v_gene: TRBV5-1; d_gene: NA; j_gene: TRBJ1-2; CDR3aa: CASSPEGDGYGYTF; CDR3nt: TGCGCCAGCAGCCCGGAAGGGGACGGCTATGGCTACACCTTC
len: 16; abundance: few; v_gene: TRBV6-1; d_gene: TRBD1; j_gene: TRBJ2-5; CDR3aa: CASSDGTGMYQETQYF; CDR3nt: TGTGCCAGCAGCGACGGGACAGGCATGTACCAAGAGACCCAGTACTTC
len: 14; abundance: many; v_gene: TRBV6-5; d_gene: NA; j_gene: TRBJ1-1; CDR3aa: CASSYSRQGTEAFF; CDR3nt: TGTGCCAGCAGTTACTCGAGACAAGGCACTGAAGCTTTCTTT
len: 14; abundance: NA; v_gene: TRBV12-3/TRBV12-4; d_gene: NA; j_gene: TRBJ2-2; CDR3aa: CASRASLNTGELFF; CDR3nt: TGTGCCAGCAGAGCCAGCCTGAACACCGGGGAGCTGTTTTTT
len: 15; abundance: many; v_gene: TRBV20-1; d_gene: NA; j_gene: TRBJ1-2; CDR3aa: CSARLQGVDFRGYTF; CDR3nt: TGCAGTGCGAGGTTACAGGGCGTGGATTTTCGTGGCTACACCTTC
len: 15; abundance: many; v_gene: TRBV6-1; d_gene: TRBD1; j_gene: TRBJ1-2; CDR3aa: CASSKNRGPNYGYTF; CDR3nt: TGTGCCAGCAGTAAAAACAGGGGGCCCAACTATGGCTACACCTTC
len: 14; abundance: many; v_gene: TRBV12-3/TRBV12-4; d_gene: TRBD1; j_gene: TRBJ2-7; CDR3aa: CASSLRTGGYEQYF; CDR3nt: TGTGCCAGCAGTCTGAGGACAGGGGGCTACGAGCAGTACTTC
len: 14; abundance: NA; v_gene: TRBV29-1; d_gene: TRBD2; j_gene: TRBJ2-3; CDR3aa: CSVIPGLATDTQYF; CDR3nt: TGCAGCGTAATACCGGGACTAGCGACAGATACGCAGTATTTT
len: 14; abundance: many; v_gene: TRBV25-1; d_gene: NA; j_gene: TRBJ2-7; CDR3aa: CASSVPGALYEQYF; CDR3nt: TGTGCCAGCAGTGTTCCAGGGGCGCTCTACGAGCAGTACTTC
len: 15; abundance: many; v_gene: TRBV18; d_gene: TRBD1; j_gene: TRBJ1-1; CDR3aa: CASSHDRGQLSVAFF; CDR3nt: TGTGCCAGCTCACACGACAGGGGGCAGCTTTCGGTAGCTTTCTTT
len: 13; abundance: many; v_gene: TRBV29-1; d_gene: NA; j_gene: TRBJ1-3; CDR3aa: CSVVGVFGNTIYF; CDR3nt: TGCAGCGTTGTTGGGGTTTTTGGAAACACCATATATTTT
len: 14; abundance: once; v_gene: TRBV29-1; d_gene: NA; j_gene: TRBJ1-1; CDR3aa: CSVEDLGQYPEAFF; CDR3nt: TGCAGCGTTGAAGATTTGGGGCAGTACCCTGAAGCTTTCTTT
len: 14; abundance: NA; v_gene: TRBV15; d_gene: NA; j_gene: TRBJ2-5; CDR3aa: CATSGDRWEETQYF; CDR3nt: TGTGCCACCAGCGGAGACCGTTGGGAGGAGACCCAGTACTTC
len: 14; abundance: NA; v_gene: TRBV6-2/TRBV6-3; d_gene: NA; j_gene: TRBJ2-7; CDR3aa: CASSYAHPGYEQYF; CDR3nt: TGTGCCAGCAGTTACGCACATCCTGGGTACGAGCAGTACTTC
len: 17; abundance: NA; v_gene: TRBV6-1; d_gene: TRBD1; j_gene: TRBJ1-2; CDR3aa: CASSQENRDRGYYGYTF; CDR3nt: TGTGCCAGCAGTCAAGAGAACCGGGACAGGGGGTACTATGGCTACACCTTC
len: 16; abundance: few; v_gene: TRBV7-2; d_gene: NA; j_gene: TRBJ1-6; CDR3aa: CASRPGAGAYNSPLHF; CDR3nt: TGTGCCAGCAGACCGGGGGCAGGCGCCTATAATTCACCCCTCCACTTT
len: 14; abundance: many; v_gene: TRBV7-3; d_gene: NA; j_gene: TRBJ2-7; CDR3aa: CASSIGGLPYEQYF; CDR3nt: TGTGCCAGCAGCATAGGTGGACTACCCTACGAGCAGTACTTC
len: 16; abundance: many; v_gene: TRBV30; d_gene: NA; j_gene: TRBJ2-2; CDR3aa: CAWSGVGAANTGELFF; CDR3nt: TGTGCCTGGAGTGGGGTGGGGGCCGCGAACACCGGGGAGCTGTTTTTT
len: 13; abundance: NA; v_gene: TRBV6-5; d_gene: NA; j_gene: TRBJ1-6; CDR3aa: CASRVKRDSPLHF; CDR3nt: TGTGCCAGCAGAGTTAAACGGGATTCACCCCTCCACTTT
len: 17; abundance: many; v_gene: TRBV20-1; d_gene: TRBD2; j_gene: TRBJ2-5; CDR3aa: CSATGTSGGGFQETQYF; CDR3nt: TGCAGTGCCACAGGGACTAGCGGGGGGGGGTTTCAAGAGACCCAGTACTTC
len: 13; abundance: many; v_gene: TRBV7-2; d_gene: NA; j_gene: TRBJ1-3; CDR3aa: CASSLFPGNTIYF; CDR3nt: TGTGCCAGCAGCTTGTTCCCTGGAAACACCATATATTTT
len: 11; abundance: many; v_gene: TRBV28; d_gene: NA; j_gene: TRBJ2-5; CDR3aa: CASNSQETQYF; CDR3nt: TGTGCCAGCAATAGCCAAGAGACCCAGTACTTC
len: 14; abundance: many; v_gene: TRBV27; d_gene: NA; j_gene: TRBJ2-7; CDR3aa: CASSPPTGTYEQYF; CDR3nt: TGTGCCAGCAGCCCACCCACAGGGACCTACGAGCAGTACTTC
len: 17; abundance: many; v_gene: TRBV20-1; d_gene: NA; j_gene: TRBJ1-3; CDR3aa: CSATQDGPKSSGNTIYF; CDR3nt: TGCAGTGCTACCCAGGATGGACCAAAGAGCTCTGGAAACACCATATATTTT
len: 15; abundance: many; v_gene: TRBV6-1; d_gene: NA; j_gene: TRBJ2-7; CDR3aa: CASSEARTYSYEQYF; CDR3nt: TGTGCCAGCAGTGAAGCGAGGACTTACTCCTACGAGCAGTACTTC
len: 15; abundance: many; v_gene: TRBV2; d_gene: NA; j_gene: TRBJ1-2; CDR3aa: CASSEAHGARYGYTF; CDR3nt: TGTGCCAGCAGTGAAGCGCACGGGGCGCGCTATGGCTACACCTTC
len: 15; abundance: few; v_gene: TRBV2; d_gene: NA; j_gene: TRBJ1-1; CDR3aa: CASSVGGALGTEALF; CDR3nt: TGTGCCAGCAGTGTAGGGGGGGCGCTCGGCACTGAAGCTTTATTT
len: 16; abundance: many; v_gene: TRBV7-9; d_gene: NA; j_gene: TRBJ1-3; CDR3aa: CASSWTGTLSGNTIYF; CDR3nt: TGTGCCAGCAGCTGGACCGGGACTCTCTCTGGAAACACCATATATTTT
len: 16; abundance: NA; v_gene: TRBV6-5; d_gene: TRBD1; j_gene: TRBJ2-6; CDR3aa: CASNGQGFSGANVLTF; CDR3nt: TGTGCCAGCAACGGACAGGGCTTCTCTGGGGCCAACGTCCTGACTTTC
len: 15; abundance: many; v_gene: TRBV5-1; d_gene: NA; j_gene: TRBJ2-7; CDR3aa: CASSLTGQPPYEQYF; CDR3nt: TGCGCCAGCAGCTTGACGGGGCAGCCCCCCTACGAGCAGTACTTC
len: 16; abundance: NA; v_gene: TRBV24-1; d_gene: TRBD2; j_gene: TRBJ2-5; CDR3aa: CATSDPGLAEGETQYF; CDR3nt: TGTGCCACCAGTGACCCGGGACTAGCGGAAGGAGAGACCCAGTACTTC
len: 12; abundance: many; v_gene: TRBV20-1; d_gene: NA; j_gene: TRBJ2-5; CDR3aa: CSARNGKETQYF; CDR3nt: TGCAGTGCTCGGAACGGCAAAGAGACCCAGTACTTC
len: 14; abundance: many; v_gene: TRBV12-3/TRBV12-4; d_gene: NA; j_gene: TRBJ2-7; CDR3aa: CASSPSQTSDEQYF; CDR3nt: TGTGCCAGCAGTCCAAGCCAAACCAGCGACGAGCAGTACTTC
len: 16; abundance: many; v_gene: TRBV4-2; d_gene: NA; j_gene: TRBJ1-1; CDR3aa: CASSTQGWGTNTEAFF; CDR3nt: TGTGCCAGCAGCACACAGGGTTGGGGCACGAACACTGAAGCTTTCTTT
len: 13; abundance: many; v_gene: TRBV12-3/TRBV12-4; d_gene: NA; j_gene: TRBJ2-5; CDR3aa: CASAFGGRETQYF; CDR3nt: TGTGCCAGTGCTTTCGGAGGCCGGGAGACCCAGTACTTC
len: 16; abundance: NA; v_gene: TRBV12-3/TRBV12-4; d_gene: TRBD1; j_gene: TRBJ2-3; CDR3aa: CASSQPGTVYTDTQYF; CDR3nt: TGTGCCAGCAGTCAGCCCGGGACAGTCTACACAGATACGCAGTATTTT